This passage covers 25 T cell receptor beta chains from one sample sequenced in a study of T-cell memory formation after mild COVID-19. MiXCR was run by TCRdb on the 5' RACE reads, yielding one entry per CDR3 protein. The sample has about 180,000 distinct CDR3 sequences; about 18% are singletons. Material: PBMCs or a T cell subset sorted from them (not recorded which). The receptors were sampled from a man between 18 and 35 years old who had mild COVID-19 (a few samples of this study predate the infection). Cell type and time point are not known.

This clonotype has only a few counts. The V and J genes are TRBV7-2 and TRBJ2-7, with D perhaps TRBD2 (6 bases). The CDR3 sequence is 14 residues long. V lost 3 bases, J lost 3 bases, and 12 bases lay in between. Looked up from germline, CDR1 is SGHTA and CDR2 is FQGNSA. Here the CDR3 reads CASSLAGPSYEQYV. In DNA, the CDR3 is TGTGCCAGCAGCTTGGCGGGACCCAGCTACGAGCAGTACGTC.

The rearrangement joins TRBV20-1 to TRBJ2-4; 16 nucleotides line up with TRBD2. The CDR3 totals 18 residues. Germline V gene lookup returns CDR1 DFQATT and CDR2 SNEGSKA (reference sequence). V shed 3 bases, J shed 3 bases, and the junction held 8 bases outside the gene matches. The DNA of the CDR3 is TGCAGTGCTAGTTTGGGACTAGCGGGGGGGCAGGGCAAAAACATTCAGTACTTC. It codes for CSASLGLAGGQGKNIQYF.

This clonotype showed up just a few times. The chain employs TRBV5-1 and TRBJ2-7, with 7 bases matching TRBD1. The V and J ends lost 2 bases and 2 bases, in that order; junction bases with no gene match: 4. The germline V gene has CDR1 SGHRS and CDR2 YFSETQ. This CDR3 region has 14 residues. The CDR3 region is CASSFGDRPYEQYF. The CDR3 bases are TGCGCCAGCAGCTTCGGGGACAGACCCTACGAGCAGTACTTC.

This clonotype was observed many times. The chain employs TRBV20-1 and TRBJ1-2, with D unresolved. Germline V CDR1 and CDR2: DFQATT, SNEGSKA (reference sequence). The CDR3 runs 12 residues. V lost 6 bases and J lost 4, with 12 bases in between. CDR3 nucleotide sequence: TGCAGTGCCGGCAGTGTCACCTATGGCTACACCTTC. It encodes CSAGSVTYGYTF.

The chain's CDR3 is CASGTGFTEAFF. In DNA, the CDR3 is TGTGCCAGCGGTACTGGGTTCACTGAAGCTTTCTTT. V gene TRBV12-3 or TRBV12-4 combines with J gene TRBJ1-1; D is undetermined. The CDR3 consists of 12 residues. The ends were cut back, 8 bases at V and 4 bases at J, with 11 bases in the middle.

The chain combines TRBV20-1 with TRBJ2-1, with 8 bases fitting TRBD1. Per the germline V gene, CDR1 is DFQATT and CDR2 is SNEGSKA (reference sequence). This CDR3 is built from 13 residues. The V gene end was trimmed by 3 bases and the J gene end by 10 bases; junction bases not matched to a gene: 8. The CDR3: CSASDRGSGEQFF. Here the CDR3 DNA reads TGCAGTGCTAGCGACAGGGGTTCAGGGGAGCAGTTCTTC.

A few counts support this clonotype. This chain joins TRBV7-9 and TRBJ1-2; D might be TRBD1 (6 bases). The germline V gene has CDR1 SEHNR and CDR2 FQNEAQ (reference sequence). V lost 8 bases to trimming and J lost 7 bases, with 14 bases between them. This CDR3 has 12 residues. The CDR3 bases are TGTGCCAGCTTTAGAGGGGGGCGTGGCTACACCTTC. Translating it yields CASFRGGRGYTF.

V is TRBV27 and J is TRBJ2-5, with 8 nucleotides matching TRBD2. The CDR3 is made up of 17 amino acids. Trimming removed 2 bases from V and 7 bases from J; junction bases left unmatched: 15. The V gene's germline CDR1 is MNHEY and CDR2 SMNVEV (reference sequence). Written as DNA, the CDR3 is TGTGCCAGCAGTTTAGGAGTTGGCGCGGGGGGCGGGCGGACCCAGTACTTC. It translates to CASSLGVGAGGGRTQYF.

The V gene is TRBV12-3 or TRBV12-4, the J gene TRBJ2-7; D may correspond to TRBD1 or TRBD2 (5 bases each). V gave up 5 bases and J gave up 2 bases, with 16 bases separating them. The CDR3 loop spans 15 amino acids. CDR3 DNA sequence: TGTGCCAGCAGTCGCGTGGGGGTTGCCGCCTACGAGCAGTACTTC. It encodes CASSRVGVAAYEQYF.

Only a few counts were recorded for this clonotype. The chain employs TRBV18 and TRBJ2-7; 9 bases match TRBD1. This CDR3 region has 14 residues. V lost 4 bases, J lost 6 bases, and 7 bases stayed unmatched. Germline V gene sequence: CDR1 KGHSH, CDR2 LQKENI. Here the CDR3 reads CASSQGQGIREQYV. DNA of the CDR3: TGTGCCAGCTCACAAGGACAGGGGATACGCGAGCAGTACGTC.

The chain employs TRBV6-1 and TRBJ1-5, with a possible D match to TRBD1 (6 bases). The ends were cut back, 10 bases at V and 0 bases at J, with 16 bases in the middle. The length of the CDR3 is 15 residues. The germline CDR1 and CDR2 sequences are MNHNS and SASEGT. CDR3 nucleotide sequence: TGTGCCACCTGGCGAGGGGGTGGTAGCAATCAGCCCCAGCATTTT. Amino acid sequence: CATWRGGGSNQPQHF.

This clonotype was observed at least ten times. The genes are TRBV9 and TRBJ2-1; D is undetermined. CDR1 is SGDLS, CDR2 YYNGEE, per germline. V lost 4 bases and J 0 bases, leaving 17 bases between the germline ends. The CDR3 has 17 amino acids. CDR3: CASSPLGQTSSYNEQFF. CDR3 DNA sequence: TGTGCCAGCAGCCCCCTCGGGCAGACGAGCTCCTACAATGAGCAGTTCTTC.

This clonotype qualifies as large (0.1 to 1%). J is TRBJ2-2 and V is TRBV2, with 8 bases aligning to TRBD2. Germline V gene data show CDR1 as SNHLY and CDR2 as FYNNEI. V gave up 5 bases and J gave up 0 bases; unmatched junction bases: 5. The CDR3 runs 16 residues. This CDR3 is CASSRTSGANTGELFF. The CDR3 nucleotides are TGTGCCAGCAGTCGCACTAGCGGAGCGAACACCGGGGAGCTGTTTTTT.

A few counts support this clonotype. The chain carries TRBV6-2 or TRBV6-3 and TRBJ2-1, with 12 nucleotides matching TRBD2. CDR1 and CDR2 (germline): MNHEY, SVGEGT. This CDR3 has 14 residues. V trimming: 6 bases; J trimming: 8 bases; junction bases outside the gene matches: 5. CDR3 region: CASRRTSGVYEQFF. The CDR3 DNA follows: TGTGCCAGCAGGCGGACTAGCGGGGTTTATGAGCAGTTCTTC.

J is TRBJ2-1 and V is TRBV6-1; possible D gene TRBD2, 7 bases. The CDR3 has 16 residues. CDR1 and CDR2 (germline): MNHNS, SASEGT. Between the trimmed V and J ends, which lost 3 bases and 2 bases, there was a span of 14 bases. The CDR3 nucleotides read TGTGCCAGCAGTGAGGGGGGGGGCCCCGCCTACAATGAGCAGTTCTTC. The encoded protein is CASSEGGGPAYNEQFF.

This rearrangement joins TRBV14 to TRBJ1-3, with TRBD1 as a possible D gene (5 bases). The CDR3 sequence is 17 residues long. Germline CDR1 SGHDN, CDR2 FVKESK. Trimming left V 1 base short and J 0 bases short, with 13 bases between. The CDR3 nucleotides are TGTGCCAGCAGCCAAGGCTCCTTAAGGGGCTCTGGAAACACCATATATTTT. Translating it yields CASSQGSLRGSGNTIYF.

In its sample, this clonotype was seen many times. This chain links TRBV5-1 with TRBJ2-1; 7 bases line up with TRBD2. CDR1 SGHRS and CDR2 YFSETQ come from the germline V gene. V shed 4 bases, J shed 2 bases, and the junction held 3 bases outside the gene matches. The CDR3 contains 14 residues. The CDR3 DNA reads as TGCGCCAGCAGCCCCGGGACTACCTACAATGAGCAGTTCTTC. Translation: CASSPGTTYNEQFF.

The genes are TRBV5-1 and TRBJ1-2; D is undetermined. The V and J ends lost 1 base and 0 bases respectively, with 4 bases between them. This CDR3 has 13 residues. Germline CDR1 is SGHRS and CDR2 is YFSETQ. The CDR3 reads CASSLLANYGYTF. The CDR3 nucleotides read TGCGCCAGCAGCTTGTTAGCTAACTATGGCTACACCTTC.

This clonotype was recorded a few times. V gene TRBV28 combines with J gene TRBJ1-1; 9 bases are shared with TRBD1. The CDR3 extends over 15 amino acids. V lost 6 bases and J lost 5; bases outside the gene matches: 10. The V gene's germline CDR1 is MDHEN and CDR2 SYDVKM. CDR3 sequence: CASREETGGGTEAFF. The CDR3 DNA reads TGTGCCAGCAGGGAAGAGACAGGGGGAGGTACTGAAGCTTTCTTT.

The table lists this clonotype with a few counts. An end of the junction does not agree with germline; a read error may underlie this. The rearrangement links TRBV7-9 to TRBJ2-4, with TRBD2 matching over 13 bases. The CDR3 is 14 amino acids. Germline V gene sequence: CDR1 SEHNR, CDR2 FQNEAQ (reference sequence). The chain's CDR3 is CASTPGTSGDQHHF. DNA of the CDR3: TGTGCCAGCACCCCTGGGACTAGCGGGGATCAGCACCACTTC.

This clonotype occurred once. J is TRBJ1-5 and V is TRBV28; the D gene is possibly TRBD1 (5 bases). Germline V CDR1 and CDR2: MDHEN, SYDVKM. V was trimmed by 4 bases and J by 3 bases, leaving 13 bases between them. The CDR3 is made up of 15 amino acids. This CDR3 is CASSSGGNNNQPQHF. The CDR3, as DNA: TGTGCCAGCAGTTCTGGGGGAAATAACAATCAGCCCCAGCATTTT.

V usage is TRBV10-3 and J usage is TRBJ2-7, with 8 positions matching TRBD1. Unmatched junction bases numbered 5, after V lost 4 bases and J lost 3 bases. CDR1 ENHRY and CDR2 SYGVKD come from the germline V gene. The CDR3 is made up of 14 amino acids. Written as DNA, the CDR3 is TGTGCCATCAGTGGCAGGGGGCAAGACTACGAGCAGTACTTC. Translation: CAISGRGQDYEQYF.

This clonotype showed up many times. The chain joins TRBV15 to TRBJ1-6; the D is unclear. Trimming took off 1 base at V and 5 bases at J, with 9 bases between the two ends. Per germline, CDR1 LNHNV and CDR2 YYDKDF (reference sequence). This CDR3 has 15 residues. The CDR3, as DNA: TGTGCCACCAGCAGAGGGGTCGTCGATAATTCACCCCTCCACTTT. Translation: CATSRGVVDNSPLHF.

The chain carries TRBV5-1 and TRBJ2-7, with D perhaps matching TRBD1 (6 bases). V gave up 0 bases and J gave up 1 base, with 14 bases separating them. Germline lookup yields CDR1 SGHRS and CDR2 YFSETQ. The CDR3 extends over 16 amino acids. The DNA of the CDR3 is TGCGCCAGCAGCTTGGAATGGGGGCTCTTTTCCTACGAGCAGTACTTC. It translates to CASSLEWGLFSYEQYF.

This clonotype has only a few counts. The rearrangement uses TRBV7-9 and TRBJ1-1, with D possibly being TRBD1 (5 bases). Looked up from germline, CDR1 is SEHNR and CDR2 is FQNEAQ (reference sequence). The CDR3 has 14 amino acids. Between the trimmed V and J ends, which lost 2 bases and 4 bases, there was a span of 11 bases. The DNA of the CDR3 is TGTGCCAGCAGCTTATCGCGGGGCGGCACTGAAGCTTTCTTT. Its translation is CASSLSRGGTEAFF.